Following are 20 T cell receptor beta chains from one sample sequenced in a study of cytomegalovirus exposure and HLA in healthy donors listed by TCRdb under 2017. The protocol used for the library was the immunoSEQ multiplex PCR assay. The multiplex PCR relied on a mix of 60 forward primers for TCR Vbeta segments and 13 reverse primers for TCR Jbeta segments. TCRdb stores this immuneACCESS table with in-frame sequences only. Part of the clones is absent; in the studies checked, under half of the shortfall reflects unresolved V genes, and no reason is known for the rest. The sample profile shows about 140,000 clones; roughly 70% of them were found once. Together, the top ten hold roughly 3% of the sample. Source material: PBMCs. The receptors were sampled from a man aged 35 to 55 in good health and CMV-seronegative.

The chain uses TRBV19 and TRBJ2-3; maybe TRBD2 (6 bases). V dropped 4 bases and J dropped 2 bases, with 7 bases sitting between them. The length of the CDR3 is 13 residues. Germline V gives CDR1 LNHDA, CDR2 SQIVND (reference sequence). The chain's CDR3 is CASSSGDTDTQYF. CDR3 sequence (DNA): TGTGCCAGTAGTAGCGGGGACACAGATACGCAGTATTTT.

This clone was counted once. V and J are TRBV5-4 and TRBJ2-7, with D maybe TRBD1 (6 bases). Germline V gene data show CDR1 as SGHNT and CDR2 as YYREEE (reference sequence). V gave up 1 base and J gave up 3 bases, with 17 bases separating them. The CDR3 covers 16 residues. The CDR3 region has the DNA TGTGCCAGCAGCTTGCGGGTTGGGCAGGGGAACTACGAGCAGTACTTC. Translation gives CASSLRVGQGNYEQYF.

This chain links TRBV9 with TRBJ1-2; 7 positions match TRBD1. Germline V gene data show CDR1 as SGDLS and CDR2 as YYNGEE. The CDR3 totals 16 residues. Trimming cost V 1 base and J 0 bases; bases outside gene matches: 6. For the CDR3, the DNA is TGTGCCAGCAGCGTACGTAACAGGGGCCCTAACTATGGCTACACCTTC. This encodes CASSVRNRGPNYGYTF. Full variable domain (missing parts from reference TRBV9 and TRBJ1-2): DSGVTQTPKHLITATGQRVTLRCSPRSGDLSVYWYQQSLDQGLQFLIQYYNGEERAKGNILERFSAQQFPDLHSELNLSSLELGDSALYFCASSVRNRGPNYGYTFGSGTRLTVV.

The J gene is TRBJ2-1, the V gene TRBV7-7, with 8 bases fitting TRBD1. CDR3 length: 13 residues. Per the germline V gene, CDR1 is SSHAT and CDR2 is FNYEAQ (reference sequence). The ends lost 5 bases at V and 7 bases at J; junction bases unmatched: 4. CDR3 sequence: CASSQNRGNEQFF. The CDR3 DNA sequence: TGTGCCAGCAGCCAGAACAGGGGGAATGAGCAGTTCTTC.

This chain joins TRBV4-2 and TRBJ2-4, with 8 positions matching TRBD2. The CDR3 consists of 16 residues. Germline trimming cut 1 base from V and 4 bases from J; bases unmatched to any gene: 6. CDR1 LGHNA and CDR2 YNFKEQ come from the germline V gene. The CDR3 loop reads CASSQAGVAGKNIQYF. The CDR3 DNA is TGTGCCAGCAGCCAAGCTGGGGTAGCGGGAAAAAACATTCAGTACTTC.

This clone showed up just once. The chain couples TRBV7-2 to TRBJ2-7; 8 bases are a match to TRBD1. CDR3 size: 15 residues. The V gene's germline CDR1 is SGHTA and CDR2 FQGNSA. V shed 6 bases, J shed 2 bases, and the junction held 9 bases outside the gene matches. This chain's CDR3 is CASRGRDRRAYEQYF. The CDR3 coding sequence is TGTGCCAGCAGGGGCCGGGACAGGCGAGCCTACGAGCAGTACTTC. Full variable domain (remainder filled in from reference TRBV7-2 and TRBJ2-7): GAGVSQSPSNKVTEKGKDVELRCDPISGHTALYWYRQSLGQGLEFLIYFQGNSAPDKSGLPSDRFSAERTGGSVSTLTIQRTQQEDSAVYLCASRGRDRRAYEQYFGPGTRLTVT.

V and J are TRBV7-3 and TRBJ2-7, with TRBD2 identical over 10 bases. The V segment lost 5 bases and the J segment 5 bases; nucleotides outside the gene matches: 9. CDR1 and CDR2 (germline): SGHTA, FQGTGA. This CDR3 has 15 amino acids. The CDR3 region is CASSPSGSWFNEQYF. As DNA, the CDR3 is TGTGCCAGCAGCCCTAGCGGGAGTTGGTTTAACGAGCAGTACTTC.

The chain employs TRBV4-1 and TRBJ1-6; 8 nucleotides agree with TRBD1. In germline, CDR1 is MGHRA, CDR2 YSYEKL. The CDR3 is 14 residues long. V lost 4 bases and J lost 10; bases outside the gene matches: 6. The CDR3 reads CASSPDRGGSPLHF. The CDR3 nucleotides read TGCGCCAGCAGCCCCGACAGGGGCGGCTCACCCCTCCACTTT.

The V call is TRBV5-6, the J call TRBJ2-5; weak D call: TRBD1 (6 bases). Trimming stripped 1 base from V and 5 bases from J, with 12 bases between. The CDR3 extends over 14 amino acids. CDR1 is SGHDT and CDR2 is YYEEEE in the germline V gene. The CDR3 region has the DNA TGTGCCAGCAGCTTGTTAACAGGGACGGAGACCCAGTACTTC. It specifies CASSLLTGTETQYF.

V and J are TRBV6-1 and TRBJ1-3; D is perhaps TRBD1 (5 bases). CDR3 length: 16 residues. CDR1 and CDR2 from the germline V gene are MNHNS and SASEGT. The ends were cut back, 2 bases at V and 1 base at J, with 12 bases in the middle. The CDR3 region is CASSEIGGGSGNTIYF. CDR3 DNA sequence: TGTGCCAGCAGTGAAATTGGGGGGGGATCTGGAAACACCATATATTTT.

V gene TRBV4-1 combines with J gene TRBJ2-5; 9 bases are shared with TRBD2. This CDR3 is 19 amino acids long. V was pared by 0 bases and J by 5 bases, with 16 bases of the junction left unmatched. Germline V lookup: CDR1 MGHRA, CDR2 YSYEKL. The CDR3 nucleotides read TGCGCCAGCAGCCAAGAGGTTGGAGTAGCGGGAGTGGGTTTTGAGACCCAGTACTTC. Translating it yields CASSQEVGVAGVGFETQYF.

The rearrangement joins TRBV2 to TRBJ2-1, with TRBD2 matching 8 bases. CDR1 is SNHLY and CDR2 is FYNNEI in the germline V gene. This CDR3 contains 16 residues. J lost 6 bases, V lost 8 bases, and 15 bases had no gene match. For the CDR3, the DNA is TGTGCCAGCGAGCCTGAGGTAGCGGGGATATCCAATGAGCAGTTCTTC. Protein: CASEPEVAGISNEQFF.

This chain links TRBV5-4 with TRBJ2-6; the D is unclear. The germline V gene has CDR1 SGHNT and CDR2 YYREEE (reference sequence). Trimming took off 3 bases at V and 0 bases at J, with 10 bases between the two ends. CDR3 length: 16 residues. The DNA for the CDR3 is TGTGCCAGCAGCTCGAGAGCCGTCTCTGGGGCCAACGTCCTGACTTTC. Protein: CASSSRAVSGANVLTF.

The chain is built from TRBV11-3 and TRBJ2-5; TRBD1 might be the D (6 bases). CDR1 and CDR2 from the germline V gene are SGHNT and YENEEA. CDR3 length: 14 amino acids. V lost 1 base to trimming and J lost 2 bases, with 8 bases between them. CDR3 sequence (DNA): TGTGCCAGCAGCTTAGTCGGACAGCAAGAGACCCAGTACTTC. Its translation: CASSLVGQQETQYF.

V and J are TRBV18 and TRBJ1-1, with 9 bases fitting TRBD1. V lost 4 bases to trimming and J lost 3 bases; unmatched junction nucleotides: 9. CDR1 is KGHSH and CDR2 is LQKENI in the germline V gene. The CDR3 is made up of 16 amino acids. The CDR3, as DNA: TGTGCCAGCTCACTCCCCTCCACAGGGGGCTACACTGAAGCTTTCTTT. It specifies CASSLPSTGGYTEAFF.

The chain is built from TRBV13 and TRBJ2-3; TRBD2 might be the D (5 bases). The CDR3 contains 13 residues. The germline CDR1 and CDR2 sequences are PRHDT and FYEKMQ (reference sequence). V was cut by 5 bases and J by 6 bases, with 12 bases left in between. The CDR3 reads CASSTILADTQYF. In DNA form, the CDR3 reads TGTGCCAGCAGCACAATCTTAGCGGATACGCAGTATTTT.

The J gene is TRBJ2-2, the V gene TRBV27; TRBD1 agrees at 8 bases. Losses at the gene ends were 3 bases for V and 7 bases for J; bases not matched to a gene: 4. The CDR3 loop spans 14 amino acids. Germline V CDR1 and CDR2: MNHEY, SMNVEV (reference sequence). As DNA, the CDR3 is TGTGCCAGCAGTTTTCAGGGGGCGGGCGGGGAGCTGTTTTTT. Amino acid sequence: CASSFQGAGGELFF.

The chain employs TRBV7-9 and TRBJ2-1; TRBD2 is a possible D gene (5 bases). Germline values: CDR1 SEHNR, CDR2 FQNEAQ (reference sequence). V gave up 5 bases and J gave up 0 bases, with 17 bases separating them. This CDR3 comprises 17 residues. The CDR3 nucleotides are TGTGCCAGCAGCCCCTATGATGGAGGCTACTCCTACAATGAGCAGTTCTTC. Translated, it gives CASSPYDGGYSYNEQFF.

V gene TRBV5-6 combines with J gene TRBJ1-2; maybe TRBD1 (6 bases). The germline V gene has CDR1 SGHDT and CDR2 YYEEEE. The CDR3 is 15 residues long. V lost 1 base and J 6 bases, leaving 16 bases between the germline ends. DNA for the CDR3: TGTGCCAGCAGCTTGACCAGGGGCGTTTGGGATGGCTACACCTTC. It is translated as CASSLTRGVWDGYTF.

CDR3 sequence: CSVGWGVGETQYF. For the CDR3, the DNA is TGCAGCGTTGGTTGGGGGGTAGGGGAGACCCAGTACTTC. The V and J genes are TRBV29-1 and TRBJ2-5, with a weak D call TRBD2 (6 bases). The V gene's germline CDR1 is SQVTM and CDR2 ANQGSEA. The CDR3 has 13 residues. The V and J ends lost 4 bases and 5 bases respectively, with 14 bases between them.